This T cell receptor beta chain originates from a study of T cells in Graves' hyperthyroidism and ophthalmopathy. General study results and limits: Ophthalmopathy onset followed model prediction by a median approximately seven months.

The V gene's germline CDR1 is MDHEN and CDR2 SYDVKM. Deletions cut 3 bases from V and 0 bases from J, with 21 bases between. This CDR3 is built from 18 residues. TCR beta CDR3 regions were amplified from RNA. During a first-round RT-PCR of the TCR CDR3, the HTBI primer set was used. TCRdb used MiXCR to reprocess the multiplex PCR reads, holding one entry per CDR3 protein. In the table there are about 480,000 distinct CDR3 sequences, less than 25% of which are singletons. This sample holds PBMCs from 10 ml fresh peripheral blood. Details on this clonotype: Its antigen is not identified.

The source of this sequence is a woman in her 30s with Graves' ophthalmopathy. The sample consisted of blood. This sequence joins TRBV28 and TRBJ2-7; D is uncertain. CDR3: CASSFLIGEGPTSYEQYF. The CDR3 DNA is TGTGCCAGCAGTTTCCTGATTGGGGAAGGGCCTACCTCCTACGAGCAGTACTTC.